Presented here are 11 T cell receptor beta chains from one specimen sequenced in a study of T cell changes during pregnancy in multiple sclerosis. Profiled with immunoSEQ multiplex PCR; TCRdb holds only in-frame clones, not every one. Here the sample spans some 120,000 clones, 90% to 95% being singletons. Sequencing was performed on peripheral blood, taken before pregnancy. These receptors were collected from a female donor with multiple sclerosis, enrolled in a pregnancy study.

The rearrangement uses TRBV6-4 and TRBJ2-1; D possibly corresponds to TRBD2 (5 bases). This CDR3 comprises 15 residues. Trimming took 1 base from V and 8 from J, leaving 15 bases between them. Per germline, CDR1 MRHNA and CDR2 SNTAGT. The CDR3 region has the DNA TGTGCCAGCAGTGACTTGGCCAGAGGCGGGCATGAGCAGTTCTTC. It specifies CASSDLARGGHEQFF.

CDR3 DNA: TGTGCCAGCAGTCCGGGACAGGTTATTGAGCAGTACTTC. Its translation: CASSPGQVIEQYF. The chain recombines TRBV27 with TRBJ2-7; 8 positions agree with TRBD1. The CDR3 runs to 13 residues. Germline V gene sequence: CDR1 MNHEY, CDR2 SMNVEV (reference sequence). Trimming removed 5 bases from V and 7 bases from J; junction bases left unmatched: 7.

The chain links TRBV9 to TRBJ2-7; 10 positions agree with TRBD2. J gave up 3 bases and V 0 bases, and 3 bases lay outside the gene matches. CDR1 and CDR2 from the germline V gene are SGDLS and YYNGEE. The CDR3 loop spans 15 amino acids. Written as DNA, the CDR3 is TGTGCCAGCAGCGTAGGAACTAGCGGGATCTACGAGCAGTACTTC. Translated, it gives CASSVGTSGIYEQYF.

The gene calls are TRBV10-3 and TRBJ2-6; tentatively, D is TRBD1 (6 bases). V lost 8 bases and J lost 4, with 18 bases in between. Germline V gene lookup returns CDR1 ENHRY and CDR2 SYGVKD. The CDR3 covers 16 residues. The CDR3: CAIRSSDGQGANVLTF. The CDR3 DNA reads TGTGCCATCCGTTCGTCGGACGGACAGGGGGCCAACGTCCTGACTTTC.

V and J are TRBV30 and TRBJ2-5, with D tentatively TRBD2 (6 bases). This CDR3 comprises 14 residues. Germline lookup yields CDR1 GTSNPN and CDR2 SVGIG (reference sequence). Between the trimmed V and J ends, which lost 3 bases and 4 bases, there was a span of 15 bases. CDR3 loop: CAWRPKRAGETQYF. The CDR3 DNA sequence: TGTGCCTGGAGGCCAAAGCGAGCGGGAGAGACCCAGTACTTC.

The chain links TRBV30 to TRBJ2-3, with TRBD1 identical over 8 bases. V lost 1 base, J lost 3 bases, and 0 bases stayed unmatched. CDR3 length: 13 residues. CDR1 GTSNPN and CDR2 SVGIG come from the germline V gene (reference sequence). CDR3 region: CAWSGQGTDTQYF. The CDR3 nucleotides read TGTGCCTGGAGTGGACAGGGGACAGATACGCAGTATTTT. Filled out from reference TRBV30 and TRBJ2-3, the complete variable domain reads SQTIHQWPATLVQPVGSPLSLECTVEGTSNPNLYWYRQAAGRGLQLLFYSVGIGQISSEVPQNLSASRPQDRQFILSSKKLLLSDSGFYLCAWSGQGTDTQYFGPGTRLTVL.

As DNA, the CDR3 is TGTGCCAGCAGCCCCCAGGCGGGCCGCTACAATGAGCAGTTCTTC. Encoded protein: CASSPQAGRYNEQFF. The chain has TRBV9 and TRBJ2-1; D might be TRBD2 (5 bases). The CDR3 is made up of 15 amino acids. Germline values: CDR1 SGDLS, CDR2 YYNGEE. The germline V and J ends were trimmed by 4 bases and 3 bases, with 14 bases remaining between them.

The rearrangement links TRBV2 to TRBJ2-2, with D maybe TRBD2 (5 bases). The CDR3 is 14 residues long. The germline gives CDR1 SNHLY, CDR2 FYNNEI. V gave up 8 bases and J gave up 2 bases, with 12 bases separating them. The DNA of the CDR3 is TGTGCCAGCCGAGGACTCCTAAACACCGGGGAGCTGTTTTTT. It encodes CASRGLLNTGELFF.

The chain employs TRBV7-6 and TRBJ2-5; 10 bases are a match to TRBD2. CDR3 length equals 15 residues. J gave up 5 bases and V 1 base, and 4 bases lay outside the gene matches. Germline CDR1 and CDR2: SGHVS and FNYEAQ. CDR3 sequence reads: CASSLVGGLAETQYF. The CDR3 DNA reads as TGTGCCAGCAGCTTAGTGGGGGGACTAGCGGAGACCCAGTACTTC.

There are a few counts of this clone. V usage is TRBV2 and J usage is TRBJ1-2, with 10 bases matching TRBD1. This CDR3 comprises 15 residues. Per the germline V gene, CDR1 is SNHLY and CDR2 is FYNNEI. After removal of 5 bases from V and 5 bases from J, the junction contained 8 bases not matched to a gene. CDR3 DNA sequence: TGTGCCAGCAGTTCAGACAGGGGGCGAGAATATGGCTACACCTTC. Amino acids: CASSSDRGREYGYTF.

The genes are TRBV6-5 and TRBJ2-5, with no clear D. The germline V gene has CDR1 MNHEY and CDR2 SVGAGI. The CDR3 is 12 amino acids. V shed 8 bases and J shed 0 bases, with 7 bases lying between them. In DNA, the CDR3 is TGTGCCAGCTCCAGGTACCAAGAGACCCAGTACTTC. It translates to CASSRYQETQYF.